These 7 T cell receptor beta chains were all obtained from the same sample, sequenced in a study of siplizumab effects on memory and regulatory T cells. Profiling relied on immunoSEQ multiplex PCR, and the TCRdb table lists in-frame clones only, not all of them. The repertoire consists of 94,000 or so clones, with around 95% occurring once and the leading ten covering 0.03% to 0.035%. The specimen sequenced was naive CD4+ T cells sorted from blood. Receptors were obtained from a human donor in good health.

The CDR3 DNA is TGTGCCCACCCGATTTGCTGGGATCAGCTTAGCTCACCCCTCCACTTT. Protein product: CAHPICWDQLSSPLHF. This rearrangement joins TRBV9 to TRBJ1-6; no clear D. The CDR3 is 16 amino acids. Between the trimmed V and J ends, which lost 10 bases and 10 bases, there was a span of 27 bases. Germline assignment: CDR1 SGDLS and CDR2 YYNGEE.

The chain recombines TRBV19 with TRBJ1-2, with D uncertain. The ends were cut back, 6 bases at V and 6 bases at J, with 17 bases in the middle. CDR1 and CDR2 from the germline V gene are LNHDA and SQIVND (reference sequence). CDR3 length equals 14 residues. The CDR3 loop reads CASSSPGRVDGYTF. For the CDR3, the DNA is TGTGCCAGTAGCTCCCCGGGTAGGGTAGATGGCTACACCTTC. The full variable domain, in which reference TRBV19 and TRBJ1-2 provide the parts outside the CDR3, is DGGITQSPKYLFRKEGQNVTLSCEQNLNHDAMYWYRQDPGQGLRLIYYSQIVNDFQKGDIAEGYSVSREKKESFPLTVTSAQKNPTAFYLCASSSPGRVDGYTFGSGTRLTVV.

In the case of this clone: Mismatch with germline at one junction end may stem from a read error. The chain employs TRBV19 and TRBJ1-1, with D maybe TRBD1 (6 bases). Germline V gene data show CDR1 as LNHDA and CDR2 as SQIVND (reference sequence). CDR3 length: 15 amino acids. The CDR3 coding sequence is TGTGCCAGTAGTATCGAACAGGGAATGAAGACTGAAGCTTTCTTT. It translates to CASSIEQGMKTEAFF.

V usage is TRBV28 and J usage is TRBJ2-1; possible D gene TRBD2, 6 bases. The V and J ends lost 4 bases and 3 bases respectively, with 13 bases between them. The germline V gene encodes CDR1 MDHEN and CDR2 SYDVKM. CDR3 length: 15 residues. CDR3 region: CASSSGEKIYNEQFF. CDR3 bases: TGTGCCAGCAGTTCGGGAGAGAAGATCTACAATGAGCAGTTCTTC.

This chain uses TRBV6-1 with TRBJ1-5, with 7 bases lining up with TRBD1. The V and J ends lost 3 bases and 3 bases, in that order; junction bases with no gene match: 11. This CDR3 contains 17 residues. Germline CDR1 MNHNS, CDR2 SASEGT. CDR3 residues: CASSEVFGTALNQPQHF. The CDR3 DNA reads as TGTGCCAGCAGTGAGGTCTTCGGGACAGCCCTCAATCAGCCCCAGCATTTT.

This clone was recorded only once. J is TRBJ1-2 and V is TRBV2; tentatively, D is TRBD1 (6 bases). The germline V gene has CDR1 SNHLY and CDR2 FYNNEI. The CDR3 runs 16 residues. V was clipped by 4 bases and J by 2 bases, with 17 bases between them. In nucleotides, the CDR3 is TGTGCCAGCAGTGTGGTCGGATACGGACAGAACTATGGCTACACCTTC. Translation: CASSVVGYGQNYGYTF.

The genes are TRBV7-9 and TRBJ1-1; unclear D gene. The CDR3 covers 14 residues. The germline gives CDR1 SEHNR, CDR2 FQNEAQ (reference sequence). The V gene lost 5 bases and the J gene lost 1 base, with 11 bases spanning the gap. CDR3 sequence (DNA): TGTGCCAGCAGCCTCCAACAGAAGAACACTGAAGCTTTCTTT. This codes for CASSLQQKNTEAFF. Drawing the rest from reference TRBV7-9 and TRBJ1-1, the complete variable domain is DTGVSQNPRHKITKRGQNVTFRCDPISEHNRLYWYRQTLGQGPEFLTYFQNEAQLEKSRLLSDRFSAERPKGSFSTLEIQRTEQGDSAMYLCASSLQQKNTEAFFGQGTRLTVV.